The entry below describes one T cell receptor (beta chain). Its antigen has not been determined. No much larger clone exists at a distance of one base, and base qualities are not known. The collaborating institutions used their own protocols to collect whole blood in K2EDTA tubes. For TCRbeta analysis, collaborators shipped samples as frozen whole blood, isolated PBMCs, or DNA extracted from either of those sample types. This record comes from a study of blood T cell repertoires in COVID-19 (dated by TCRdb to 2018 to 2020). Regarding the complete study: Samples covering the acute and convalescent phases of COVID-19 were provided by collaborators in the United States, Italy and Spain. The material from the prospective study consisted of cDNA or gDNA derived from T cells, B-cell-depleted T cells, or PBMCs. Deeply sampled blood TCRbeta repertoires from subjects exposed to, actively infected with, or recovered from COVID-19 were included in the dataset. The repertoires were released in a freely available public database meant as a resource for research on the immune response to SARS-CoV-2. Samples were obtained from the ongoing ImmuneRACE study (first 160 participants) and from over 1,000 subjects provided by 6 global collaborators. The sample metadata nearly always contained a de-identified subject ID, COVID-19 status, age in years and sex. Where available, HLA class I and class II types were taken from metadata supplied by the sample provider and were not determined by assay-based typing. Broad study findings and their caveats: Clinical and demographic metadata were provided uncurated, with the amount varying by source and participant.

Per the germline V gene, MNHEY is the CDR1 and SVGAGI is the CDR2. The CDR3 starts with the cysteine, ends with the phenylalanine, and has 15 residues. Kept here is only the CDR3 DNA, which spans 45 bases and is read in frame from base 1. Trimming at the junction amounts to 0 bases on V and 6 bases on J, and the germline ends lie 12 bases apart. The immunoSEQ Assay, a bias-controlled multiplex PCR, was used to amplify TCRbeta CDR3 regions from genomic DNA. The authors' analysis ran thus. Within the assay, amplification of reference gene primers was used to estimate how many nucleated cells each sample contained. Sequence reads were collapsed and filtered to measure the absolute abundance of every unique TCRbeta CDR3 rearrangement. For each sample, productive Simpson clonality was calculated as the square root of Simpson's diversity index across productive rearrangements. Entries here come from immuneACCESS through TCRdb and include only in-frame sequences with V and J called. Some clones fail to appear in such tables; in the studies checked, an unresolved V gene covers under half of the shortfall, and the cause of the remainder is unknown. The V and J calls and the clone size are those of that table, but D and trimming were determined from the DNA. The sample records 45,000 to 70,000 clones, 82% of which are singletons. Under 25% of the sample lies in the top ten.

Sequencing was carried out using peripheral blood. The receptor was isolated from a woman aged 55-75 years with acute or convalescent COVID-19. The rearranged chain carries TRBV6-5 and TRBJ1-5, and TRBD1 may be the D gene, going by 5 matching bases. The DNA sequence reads TGTGCCAGCAGTTACTCGTGGGGGGTGGGTCAGCCCCAGCATTTT. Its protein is CASSYSWGVGQPQHF.